This TCR beta chain came from a study of cytomegalovirus exposure and HLA in healthy donors. The study, taken as a whole, reports: A cluster of highly shared sequence variants was likely a sequencing artifact.

The PCR had 60 Vbeta and 13 Jbeta primers. This table comes from immunoSEQ multiplex PCR, and its TCRdb copy is limited to in-frame clones, with some not included. The table has some 180,000 clones, about 80% seen once. Germline V gene data show CDR1 as SGHTA and CDR2 as FQGNSA. Trimming stripped 5 bases from V and 2 bases from J, with 9 bases between. The CDR3 covers 13 residues. Remarks on this clone: Its target is not known.

This TCR was recovered from a man aged 35 to 55 in good health and CMV-seronegative. This chain connects TRBV7-2 to TRBJ2-5; D is unresolved. Input material: PBMCs. CDR3 loop: CASSVLSQETQYF. The CDR3 bases are TGTGCCAGCAGCGTGCTAAGTCAAGAGACCCAGTACTTC.